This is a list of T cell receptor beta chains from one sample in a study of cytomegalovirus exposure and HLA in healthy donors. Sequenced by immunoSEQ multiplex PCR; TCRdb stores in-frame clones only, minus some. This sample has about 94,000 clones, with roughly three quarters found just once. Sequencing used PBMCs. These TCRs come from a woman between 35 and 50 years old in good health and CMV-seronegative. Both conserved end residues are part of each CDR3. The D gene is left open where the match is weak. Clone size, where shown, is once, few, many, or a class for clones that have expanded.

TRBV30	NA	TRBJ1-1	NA	CAWAVNTEAFF	TGTGCCTGGGCGGTGAACACTGAAGCTTTCTTT
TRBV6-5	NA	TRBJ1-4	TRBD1	CASSRAGGEEKLFF	TGTGCCAGCAGTCGGGCAGGGGGTGAAGAAAAACTGTTTTTT
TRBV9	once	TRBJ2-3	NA	CASSGAGSDTQYF	TGTGCCAGCAGCGGCGCGGGGTCAGATACGCAGTATTTT
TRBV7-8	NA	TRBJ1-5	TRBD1	CASSLGPGTVINQPQHF	TGTGCCAGCAGCTTAGGCCCTGGGACAGTAATCAATCAGCCCCAGCATTTT
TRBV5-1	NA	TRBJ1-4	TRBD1	CASSLEGQKNEKLFF	TGCGCCAGCAGTTTAGAGGGACAGAAAAATGAAAAACTGTTTTTT
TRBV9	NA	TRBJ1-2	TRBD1	CASSVGHRGAYGYTF	TGTGCCAGCAGCGTAGGGCACAGGGGGGCGTATGGCTACACCTTC
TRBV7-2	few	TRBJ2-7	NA	CASSLRGTGYEQYF	TGTGCCAGCAGCTTAAGGGGAACCGGGTACGAGCAGTACTTC
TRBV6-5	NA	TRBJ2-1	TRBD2	CASRYLAGGLNEQFF	TGTGCCAGCAGATATCTAGCGGGGGGGCTCAATGAGCAGTTCTTC
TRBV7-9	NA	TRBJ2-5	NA	CASSHQNLVEGTQYF	TGTGCCAGCAGCCATCAAAATCTGGTTGAGGGGACCCAGTACTTC
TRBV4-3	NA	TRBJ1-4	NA	CASSQAGGAKLSEKLFF	TGCGCCAGCAGCCAAGCTGGAGGGGCAAAACTGAGTGAAAAACTGTTTTTT
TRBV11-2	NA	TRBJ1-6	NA	CASSPRGGSDSPLHF	TGTGCCAGCAGCCCTCGGGGTGGGTCGGATTCACCCCTCCACTTT
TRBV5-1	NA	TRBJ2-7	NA	CASSLPTEAYEQYF	TGCGCCAGCAGCCTGCCGACAGAAGCCTACGAGCAGTACTTC
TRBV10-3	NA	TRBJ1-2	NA	CAISSQGRAAGYTF	TGTGCCATCAGTTCACAGGGTAGGGCGGCGGGCTACACCTTC
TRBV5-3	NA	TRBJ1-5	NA	CARSGLWRGCSNQPQHF	TGTGCCAGAAGCGGGCTTTGGAGGGGATGTAGCAATCAGCCCCAGCATTTT
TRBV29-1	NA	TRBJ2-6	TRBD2	CSVRGDSGANVLTF	TGCAGCGTGCGGGGGGACTCTGGGGCCAACGTCCTGACTTTC
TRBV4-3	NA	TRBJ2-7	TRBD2	CASSQELTGGREQYF	TGCGCCAGCAGCCAAGAGTTAACGGGGGGGCGGGAGCAGTACTTC
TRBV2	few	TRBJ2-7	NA	CASRDSSSYEQYF	TGTGCCAGCAGGGACTCCAGCTCCTACGAGCAGTACTTC
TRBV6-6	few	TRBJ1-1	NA	CASGGEVTEAFF	TGTGCCAGCGGGGGGGAGGTCACTGAAGCTTTCTTT
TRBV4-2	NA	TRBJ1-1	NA	CASSQDRGRNTEAFF	TGTGCCAGCAGCCAAGATCGGGGAAGGAACACTGAAGCTTTCTTT
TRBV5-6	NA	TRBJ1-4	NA	CASSLAGTNPREKLFF	TGTGCCAGCAGCTTGGCGGGGACAAATCCAAGAGAAAAACTGTTTTTT
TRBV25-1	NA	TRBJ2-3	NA	CASSEYGRGASDTQYF	TGTGCCAGCAGTGAATACGGGCGGGGCGCCTCGGATACGCAGTATTTT
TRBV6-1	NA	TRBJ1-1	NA	CATPTGGRTEAFF	TGTGCGACCCCAACGGGGGGGCGGACTGAAGCTTTCTTT
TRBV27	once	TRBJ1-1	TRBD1	CASRLTGANEAFF	TGTGCCAGCAGATTGACAGGGGCGAATGAAGCTTTCTTT
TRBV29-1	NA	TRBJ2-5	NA	CSVGYVREETQYF	TGCAGCGTTGGATACGTGAGAGAAGAGACCCAGTACTTC
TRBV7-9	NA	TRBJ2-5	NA	CASSPPSDGRETQYF	TGTGCCAGCAGCCCCCCGAGCGACGGTCGAGAGACCCAGTACTTC
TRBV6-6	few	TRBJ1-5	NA	CASSYPETDSNQPQHF	TGTGCCAGCAGTTACCCCGAGACAGATAGCAATCAGCCCCAGCATTTT
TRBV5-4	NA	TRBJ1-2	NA	CASSHRENYGYTF	TGTGCCAGCAGCCACAGGGAAAACTATGGCTACACCTTC
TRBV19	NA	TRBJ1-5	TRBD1	CASSMTGQSYQPQHF	TGTGCCAGTAGTATGACGGGACAGTCGTATCAGCCCCAGCATTTT
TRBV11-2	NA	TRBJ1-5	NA	CASSLTGYQPQHF	TGTGCCAGCAGCTTAACCGGGTATCAGCCCCAGCATTTT
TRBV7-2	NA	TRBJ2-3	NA	CASSLVSDTQYF	TGTGCCAGCAGCTTAGTCTCAGATACGCAGTATTTT
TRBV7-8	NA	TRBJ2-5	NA	CASSLVWPAEQETQYF	TGTGCCAGCAGCTTAGTTTGGCCCGCTGAACAAGAGACCCAGTACTTC
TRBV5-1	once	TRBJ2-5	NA	CASSSFLGASQETQYF	TGCGCCAGCAGCTCTTTTCTAGGGGCGAGTCAAGAGACCCAGTACTTC
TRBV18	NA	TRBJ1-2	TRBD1	CASSPNYGQGTIDGYTF	TGTGCCAGCTCACCAAACTACGGACAGGGGACCATTGATGGCTACACCTTC
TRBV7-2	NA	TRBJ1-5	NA	CASSRAQGGNQPQHF	TGTGCCAGCAGTCGGGCCCAGGGCGGCAATCAGCCCCAGCATTTT
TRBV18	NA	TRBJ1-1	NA	CASSLPGQPMNTEAFF	TGTGCCAGCTCATTGCCGGGACAACCCATGAACACTGAAGCTTTCTTT
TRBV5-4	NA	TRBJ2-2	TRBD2	CASSSGGLAGVTGELFF	TGTGCCAGCAGCTCTGGGGGACTAGCGGGGGTAACCGGGGAGCTGTTTTTT
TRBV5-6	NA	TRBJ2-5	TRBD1	CASSRYRGSGTQYF	TGTGCCAGCAGCCGTTACAGGGGATCTGGGACCCAGTACTTC
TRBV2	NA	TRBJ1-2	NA	CASSPLGDYGYTF	TGTGCCAGCAGTCCATTAGGGGACTATGGCTACACCTTC
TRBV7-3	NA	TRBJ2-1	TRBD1	CASSLRSGTGYNEQFF	TGTGCCAGCAGCTTAAGGTCCGGGACAGGTTACAATGAGCAGTTCTTC
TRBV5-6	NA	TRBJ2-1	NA	CASSITTGVYNEQFF	TGTGCCAGCAGCATAACAACGGGTGTCTACAATGAGCAGTTCTTC
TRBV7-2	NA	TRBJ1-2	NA	CASSPRQVDAYGYTF	TGTGCCAGCAGCCCTAGACAGGTAGACGCTTATGGCTACACCTTC
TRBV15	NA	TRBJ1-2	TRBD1	CATSRDRTGAYGYTF	TGTGCCACCAGCAGAGACAGGACAGGAGCCTATGGCTACACCTTC
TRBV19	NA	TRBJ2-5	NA	CASSGQRGLQETQYF	TGTGCCAGTAGTGGACAGCGGGGACTCCAAGAGACCCAGTACTTC
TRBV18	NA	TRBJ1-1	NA	CASSKSGVGSEAFF	TGTGCCAGCTCAAAAAGCGGGGTAGGGAGTGAAGCTTTCTTT
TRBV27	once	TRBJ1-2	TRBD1	CASSSGDRVRIYGYTF	TGTGCCAGCAGTTCTGGGGACAGGGTGAGGATCTATGGCTACACCTTC
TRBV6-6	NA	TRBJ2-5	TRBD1	CASSYSRTGQETQYF	TGTGCCAGCAGTTACTCCCGGACAGGGCAAGAGACCCAGTACTTC
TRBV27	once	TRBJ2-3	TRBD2	CASSLGAAGGADTQYF	TGTGCCAGCAGTTTAGGTGCAGCGGGGGGAGCAGATACGCAGTATTTT
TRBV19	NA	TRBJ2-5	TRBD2	CASSVGLAGAQGTQYF	TGTGCCAGTAGCGTGGGACTAGCGGGGGCCCAGGGGACCCAGTACTTC